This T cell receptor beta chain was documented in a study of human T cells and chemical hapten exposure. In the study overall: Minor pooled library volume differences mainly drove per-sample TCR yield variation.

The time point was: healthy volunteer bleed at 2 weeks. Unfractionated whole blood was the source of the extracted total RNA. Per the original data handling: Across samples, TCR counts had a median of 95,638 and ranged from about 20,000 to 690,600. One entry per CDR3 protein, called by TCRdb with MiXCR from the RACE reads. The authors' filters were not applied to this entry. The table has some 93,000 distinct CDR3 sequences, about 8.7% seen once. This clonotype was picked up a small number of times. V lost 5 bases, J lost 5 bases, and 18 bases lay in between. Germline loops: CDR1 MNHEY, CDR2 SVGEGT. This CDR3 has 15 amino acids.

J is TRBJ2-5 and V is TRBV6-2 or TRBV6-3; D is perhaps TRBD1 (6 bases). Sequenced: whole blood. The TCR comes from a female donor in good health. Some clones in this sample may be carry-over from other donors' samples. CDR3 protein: CASSDRTVGQETQYF. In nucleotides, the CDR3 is TGTGCCAGCAGTGACCGGACAGTAGGCCAGGAGACCCAGTACTTC.